This TCR beta chain was observed in a study of blood T cell repertoires in COVID-19. The protocol was immunoSEQ multiplex PCR, while the TCRdb copy is restricted to in-frame clones and leaves out a portion. The sample lists around 370,000 clones; around 86% were seen once. The germline CDR1 and CDR2 sequences are MRHNA and SNTAGT. The CDR3 has 15 residues. J gave up 6 bases and V 6 bases, and 11 bases lay outside the gene matches. The V call is TRBV6-4, the J call TRBJ1-2; 9 bases map to TRBD1. Material for sequencing was peripheral blood. The sequence was collected from a woman aged 50 to 60 with COVID-19, enrolled during active disease. The CDR3 region has the DNA TGTGCCAGCAGAAGTCCCGGGACAGGGACCCATGGCTACACCTTC. It is translated as CASRSPGTGTHGYTF.